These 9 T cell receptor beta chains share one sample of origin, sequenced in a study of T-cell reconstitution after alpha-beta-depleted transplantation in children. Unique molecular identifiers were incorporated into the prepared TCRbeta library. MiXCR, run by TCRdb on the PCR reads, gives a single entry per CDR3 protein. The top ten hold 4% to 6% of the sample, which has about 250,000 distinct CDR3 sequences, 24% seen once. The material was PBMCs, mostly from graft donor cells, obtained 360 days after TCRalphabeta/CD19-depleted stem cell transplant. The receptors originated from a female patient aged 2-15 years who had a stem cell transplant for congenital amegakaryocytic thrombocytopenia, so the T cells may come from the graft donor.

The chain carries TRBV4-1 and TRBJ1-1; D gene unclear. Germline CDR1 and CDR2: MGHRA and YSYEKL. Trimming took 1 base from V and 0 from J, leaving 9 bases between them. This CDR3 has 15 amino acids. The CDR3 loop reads CASSQVREMNTEAFF. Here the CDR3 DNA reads TGCGCCAGCAGCCAAGTTAGGGAGATGAACACTGAAGCTTTCTTT.

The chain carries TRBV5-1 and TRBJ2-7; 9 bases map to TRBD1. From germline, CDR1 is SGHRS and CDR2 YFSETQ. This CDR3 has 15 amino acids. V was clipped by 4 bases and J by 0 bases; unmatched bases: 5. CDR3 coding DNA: TGCGCCAGCAGCATCACAGGGGGCCTCTCCTACGAGCAGTACTTC. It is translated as CASSITGGLSYEQYF. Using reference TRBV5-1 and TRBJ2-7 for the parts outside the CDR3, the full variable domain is KAGVTQTPRYLIKTRGQQVTLSCSPISGHRSVSWYQQTPGQGLQFLFEYFSETQRNKGNFPGRFSGRQFSNSRSEMNVSTLELGDSALYLCASSITGGLSYEQYFGPGTRLTVT.

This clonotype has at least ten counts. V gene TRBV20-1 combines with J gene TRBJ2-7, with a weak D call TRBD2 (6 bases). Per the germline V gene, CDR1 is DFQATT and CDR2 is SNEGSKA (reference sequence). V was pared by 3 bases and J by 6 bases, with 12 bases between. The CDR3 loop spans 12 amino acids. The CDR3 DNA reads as TGCAGTGCTAGCGGGAGCTTTCTCGAGCAGTACTTC. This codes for CSASGSFLEQYF.

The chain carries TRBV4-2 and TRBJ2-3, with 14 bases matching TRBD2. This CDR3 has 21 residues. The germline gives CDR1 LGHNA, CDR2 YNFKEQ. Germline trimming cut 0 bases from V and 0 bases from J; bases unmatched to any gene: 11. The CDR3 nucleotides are TGTGCCAGCAGCCAAGATGGGACTAGCGGGAGTCGGGCGCCTAGCACAGATACGCAGTATTTT. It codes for CASSQDGTSGSRAPSTDTQYF.

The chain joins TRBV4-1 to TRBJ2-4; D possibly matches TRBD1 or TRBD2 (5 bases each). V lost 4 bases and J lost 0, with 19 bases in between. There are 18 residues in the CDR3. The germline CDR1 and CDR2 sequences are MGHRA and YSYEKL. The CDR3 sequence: CASSRQPLGTLAKNIQYF. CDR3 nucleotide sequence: TGCGCCAGCAGCCGGCAACCCTTGGGGACGCTAGCCAAAAACATTCAGTACTTC.

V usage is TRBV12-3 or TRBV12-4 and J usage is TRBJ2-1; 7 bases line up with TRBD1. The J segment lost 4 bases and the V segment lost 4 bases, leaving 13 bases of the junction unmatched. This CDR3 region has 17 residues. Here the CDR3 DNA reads TGTGCCAGCAGTTCACACAGGGGATTGGCGGCATACAATGAGCAGTTCTTC. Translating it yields CASSSHRGLAAYNEQFF.

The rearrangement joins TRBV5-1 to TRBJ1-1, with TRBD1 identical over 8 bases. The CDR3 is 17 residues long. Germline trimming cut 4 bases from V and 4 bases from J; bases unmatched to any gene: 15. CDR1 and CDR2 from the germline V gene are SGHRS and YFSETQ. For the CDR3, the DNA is TGCGCCAGCAGCGAGGACAGGGTGGAGGTTGGGAGCACTGAAGCTTTCTTT. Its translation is CASSEDRVEVGSTEAFF. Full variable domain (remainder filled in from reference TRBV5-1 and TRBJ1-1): KAGVTQTPRYLIKTRGQQVTLSCSPISGHRSVSWYQQTPGQGLQFLFEYFSETQRNKGNFPGRFSGRQFSNSRSEMNVSTLELGDSALYLCASSEDRVEVGSTEAFFGQGTRLTVV.

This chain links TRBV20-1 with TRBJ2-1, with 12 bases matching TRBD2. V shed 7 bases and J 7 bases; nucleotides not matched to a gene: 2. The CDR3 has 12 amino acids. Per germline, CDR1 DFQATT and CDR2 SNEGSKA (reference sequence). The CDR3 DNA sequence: TGCAGTGGGACTAGCGGGGTGAATGAGCAGTTCTTC. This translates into CSGTSGVNEQFF.

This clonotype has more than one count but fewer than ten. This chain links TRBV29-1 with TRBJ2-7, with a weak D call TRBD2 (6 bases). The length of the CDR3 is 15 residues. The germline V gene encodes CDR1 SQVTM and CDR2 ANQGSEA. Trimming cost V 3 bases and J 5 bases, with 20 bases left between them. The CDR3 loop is CSVELNWSGSNEQYF. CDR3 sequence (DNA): TGCAGCGTTGAGCTCAACTGGAGCGGGTCCAACGAGCAGTACTTC.